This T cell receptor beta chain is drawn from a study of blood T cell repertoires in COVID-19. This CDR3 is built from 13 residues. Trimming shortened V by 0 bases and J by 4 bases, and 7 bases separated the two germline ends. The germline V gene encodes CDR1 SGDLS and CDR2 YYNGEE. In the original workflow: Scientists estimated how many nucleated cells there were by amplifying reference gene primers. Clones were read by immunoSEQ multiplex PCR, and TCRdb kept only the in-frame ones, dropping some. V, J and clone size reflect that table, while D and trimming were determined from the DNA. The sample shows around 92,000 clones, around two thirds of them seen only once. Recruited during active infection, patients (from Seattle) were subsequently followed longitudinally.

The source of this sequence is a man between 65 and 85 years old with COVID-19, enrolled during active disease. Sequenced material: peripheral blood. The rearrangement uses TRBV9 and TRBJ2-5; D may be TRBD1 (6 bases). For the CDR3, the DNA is TGTGCCAGCAGCGTAGTAGGGGGAGAGACCCAGTACTTC. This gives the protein CASSVVGGETQYF.